This TCR beta chain was profiled in a study of blood T cell repertoires in COVID-19. Profiled with immunoSEQ multiplex PCR; TCRdb holds only in-frame clones, not every one. Here the sample spans 200,000 to 250,000 clones, approximately 87% being singletons. Sequences were obtained from peripheral blood. The sequence came from a woman between 45 and 65 years old with acute or convalescent COVID-19.

The CDR3 protein is CASSLRGGAGNIQYF. CDR3 nucleotide sequence: TGTGCCAGCAGCCTGAGGGGGGGGGCTGGGAACATTCAGTACTTC. The V gene is TRBV5-4, the J gene TRBJ2-4; D might be TRBD2 (7 bases). With 4 bases removed from V and 7 bases from J, the gap between germline ends came to 18 bases. CDR1 is SGHNT and CDR2 is YYREEE in the germline V gene (reference sequence). The CDR3 runs 15 residues.